The TCR beta chain under discussion was sequenced for a study of OX40 agonist ivuxolimab in advanced cancers. Regarding the study as a whole: The work left the antigen specificity of expanded peripheral T cells undetermined.

In the case of this clone: Its antigen remains unknown.

Some clones are missing from TCRdb's copy, which holds only in-frame ones; the method was immunoSEQ multiplex PCR. The sample has under 80,000 clones, around 90% seen once. Blood draws occurred at baseline, cycle 4 day 1, and cycle 7 day 1. Trimming cost V 7 bases and J 1 base; bases outside gene matches: 9. This CDR3 is 16 amino acids long. The germline CDR1 and CDR2 sequences are MNHEY and SMNVEV (reference sequence). The sequence came from an adult with an advanced solid tumor such as melanoma, head and neck, liver or kidney cancer. The chain carries TRBV27 and TRBJ2-1, with 8 bases matching TRBD2. This material consisted of CD4+ or CD8+ T cells sorted from blood, taken in a trial of the OX40 agonist ivuxolimab. DNA of the CDR3: TGTGCCAGCACGGGGGGGAGCGCCAATTCCTACAATGAGCAGTTCTTC. This translates into CASTGGSANSYNEQFF.